This TCR beta chain originates from a study of blood T cell repertoires in COVID-19. On the study more broadly: Samples taken during acute and convalescent COVID-19 were collected in the United States, Italy and Spain. Sources were T cells, B-cell-depleted T cells, or PBMCs; the material itself was cDNA or gDNA.

This clone occurred once. CDR3 length equals 13 residues. Germline loops: CDR1 LNHDA, CDR2 SQIVND (reference sequence). The trim removed 10 bases at V and 3 bases at J, leaving 7 bases unmatched. Original analysis: Scientists estimated how many nucleated cells there were by amplifying reference gene primers. Assay: immunoSEQ multiplex PCR; the TCRdb copy retains only in-frame clones and omits some. Clone size and V and J calls were adopted from that table, with D and trimming inferred from the DNA. The sample has some 150,000 clones, roughly 88% seen once. This receptor was taken from a woman between 45 and 65 years old in a cohort sampled during active or convalescent COVID-19. This chain connects TRBV19 to TRBJ1-1; 8 bases map to TRBD1. Sequencing was done on a sample of peripheral blood. The CDR3 is CATKPGGYTEAFF. CDR3 DNA sequence: TGTGCCACCAAACCAGGGGGCTACACTGAAGCTTTCTTT.